The 23 T cell receptor beta chains reported below all come from one sample, sequenced in a study of T cells expressing NK-cell markers. For each CDR3 protein, TCRdb gives one entry from its re-call of the 5' RACE reads, without DNA. This sample's clone table lists some 500,000 distinct CDR3 sequences. Sequencing was performed on blood T cells: a sorted CD56 or NKG2C T cell subset, CD4+ or CD8+ T cells, or bulk PBMC T cells (not recorded which). The source of these receptors is a woman between 50 and 59 years old in good health.

The chain employs TRBV11-3 and TRBJ2-7. This CDR3 comprises 15 residues. The germline V gene encodes CDR1 SGHNT and CDR2 YENEEA. This CDR3 reads CASSLRRREGFEQYF.

J is TRBJ2-5 and V is TRBV5-1; the D gene TCRdb calls, TRBD2, cannot be checked with no DNA. Germline V gene sequence: CDR1 SGHRS, CDR2 YFSETQ. The CDR3 is 16 residues long. The CDR3: CASSIAGTVLGETQYF.

CDR3 sequence: CASSLGAGRWGTDTQYF. The rearrangement uses TRBV12-3 or TRBV12-4 and TRBJ2-3; TCRdb names TRBD2, which stays unverified in the absence of DNA. The CDR3 has 17 residues.

The J gene is TRBJ1-1, the V gene TRBV5-1. The CDR3 spans 14 residues. Germline lookup yields CDR1 SGHRS and CDR2 YFSETQ. CDR3: CASSLDSSDWGAFF.

The CDR3: CASSLIRGSGGYTF. The chain combines TRBV5-1 with TRBJ1-2; TCRdb's assignment of TRBD1 cannot be checked, as there is no DNA. The CDR3 is made up of 14 amino acids. CDR1 is SGHRS, CDR2 YFSETQ, per germline.

The V gene is TRBV3-1, the J gene TRBJ2-1; TCRdb indicates TRBD2, and absent DNA this call remains unverified. In germline, CDR1 is LGHDT, CDR2 YNNKEL (reference sequence). The CDR3 sequence is 15 residues long. Here the CDR3 reads CASSQGRLAGTRQFF.

The chain recombines TRBV19 with TRBJ2-3. From germline, CDR1 is LNHDA and CDR2 SQIVND (reference sequence). CDR3 length: 14 amino acids. The CDR3 reads CASSITVVPDTQYF. Based on the CDR3 plus reference TRBV19 and TRBJ2-3, the full variable domain is DGGITQSPKYLFRKEGQNVTLSCEQNLNHDAMYWYRQDPGQGLRLIYYSQIVNDFQKGDIAEGYSVSREKKESFPLTVTSAQKNPTAFYLCASSITVVPDTQYFGPGTRLTVL.

The rearrangement uses TRBV20-1 and TRBJ2-3. The CDR3 covers 14 residues. The germline gives CDR1 DFQATT, CDR2 SNEGSKA (reference sequence). The CDR3 reads CSASFFGGSDTQYF.

This sequence joins TRBV12-3 or TRBV12-4 and TRBJ2-2; no DNA is available, so the TRBD1 call from TCRdb remains unchecked. The CDR3 sequence is 17 residues long. The CDR3 is CASSLDPNRALTGELFF.

V and J are TRBV3-1 and TRBJ2-1; the TCRdb call, TRBD2, lacks DNA for checking. Looked up from germline, CDR1 is LGHDT and CDR2 is YNNKEL (reference sequence). CDR3 length: 16 amino acids. CDR3 amino acids: CASSRASGTLGNEQFF.

The genes are TRBV2 and TRBJ2-2; the D call from TCRdb, TRBD2, cannot be confirmed without DNA. Germline CDR1 and CDR2: SNHLY and FYNNEI. CDR3 size: 15 residues. The CDR3 sequence is CAGRSAGGLDGELFF.

The chain employs TRBV21-1 and TRBJ2-7. TRBV21-1 is recorded as a pseudogene. This CDR3 spans 16 amino acids. The chain's CDR3 is CASSKGQAGHTYEQYF.

CDR3 amino acids: CASSEASPGWTQYF. The chain is built from TRBV2 and TRBJ2-5; TCRdb's D gene call, TRBD1, goes unchecked for lack of DNA. In germline, CDR1 is SNHLY, CDR2 FYNNEI. There are 14 residues in the CDR3.

The J gene is TRBJ2-7, the V gene TRBV12-3 or TRBV12-4; TCRdb's D gene call, TRBD1, goes unchecked for lack of DNA. The CDR3 has 16 amino acids. The CDR3 region is CASSLRQGASLYEQYF.

The chain combines TRBV12-3 or TRBV12-4 with TRBJ2-5; lacking DNA, the TRBD2 call made by TCRdb goes unchecked. The CDR3 contains 15 residues. The CDR3 region is CASSLGQGEGETQYF.

The V gene is TRBV20-1, the J gene TRBJ1-2; with no DNA, the TCRdb D assignment of TRBD1 cannot be verified. Germline V lookup: CDR1 DFQATT, CDR2 SNEGSKA (reference sequence). There are 15 residues in the CDR3. CDR3: CSARGFGDSRYGYTF.

The V gene is TRBV29-1, the J gene TRBJ1-2. CDR3 length: 12 amino acids. Germline V lookup: CDR1 SQVTM, CDR2 ANQGSEA. The CDR3 sequence is CSVSFGEWGYTF.

The rearrangement joins TRBV19 to TRBJ1-2; the D call from TCRdb, TRBD1, cannot be confirmed without DNA. There are 15 residues in the CDR3. The germline V gene encodes CDR1 LNHDA and CDR2 SQIVND (reference sequence). CDR3 in amino acids: CASSIVGRDPGGYTF.

The V call is TRBV12-3 or TRBV12-4, the J call TRBJ2-7; TCRdb selects TRBD1, and the lack of DNA leaves this call unchecked. The CDR3 spans 15 residues. The CDR3 sequence is CASSPPGPRIGEQYF.

This rearrangement joins TRBV25-1 to TRBJ2-7. Looked up from germline, CDR1 is MGHDK and CDR2 is SYGVNS. The CDR3 totals 15 residues. CDR3 region: CASSEKGKYYYEQYF.

The chain carries TRBV20-1 and TRBJ2-3; the D call of TRBD1 rests on TCRdb alone, since no DNA is present to check it. Germline lookup yields CDR1 DFQATT and CDR2 SNEGSKA (reference sequence). This CDR3 comprises 16 residues. The CDR3 sequence is CSAELTPIGFPDTQYF.

This chain links TRBV9 with TRBJ2-1; the D call of TRBD2 rests on TCRdb alone, since no DNA is present to check it. The CDR3 runs 14 residues. Germline values: CDR1 SGDLS, CDR2 YYNGEE. This chain's CDR3 is CASSRGGGYNEQFF.

This sequence joins TRBV4-2 and TRBJ1-2; TCRdb lists TRBD1, though no DNA is available to test this call. The CDR3 is 14 residues long. CDR1 is LGHNA, CDR2 YNFKEQ, per germline. CDR3 in amino acids: CASSQEPGIDGYTF.